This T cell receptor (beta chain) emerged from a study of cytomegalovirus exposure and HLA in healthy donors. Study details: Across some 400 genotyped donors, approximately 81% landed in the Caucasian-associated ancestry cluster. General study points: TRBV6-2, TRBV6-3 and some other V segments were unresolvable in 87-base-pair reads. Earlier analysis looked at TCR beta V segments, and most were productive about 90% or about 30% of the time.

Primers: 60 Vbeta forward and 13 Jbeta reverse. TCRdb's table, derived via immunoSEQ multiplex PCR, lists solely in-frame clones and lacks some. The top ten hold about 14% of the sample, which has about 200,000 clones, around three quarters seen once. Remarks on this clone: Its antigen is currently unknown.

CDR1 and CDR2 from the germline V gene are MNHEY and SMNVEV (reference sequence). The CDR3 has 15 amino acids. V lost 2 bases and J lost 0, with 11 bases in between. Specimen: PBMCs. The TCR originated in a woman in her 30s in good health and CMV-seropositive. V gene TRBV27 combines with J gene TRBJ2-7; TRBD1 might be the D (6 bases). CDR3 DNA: TGTGCCAGCAGTTTAAGGTCAGGGGTCTCCTACGAGCAGTACTTC. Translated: CASSLRSGVSYEQYF.